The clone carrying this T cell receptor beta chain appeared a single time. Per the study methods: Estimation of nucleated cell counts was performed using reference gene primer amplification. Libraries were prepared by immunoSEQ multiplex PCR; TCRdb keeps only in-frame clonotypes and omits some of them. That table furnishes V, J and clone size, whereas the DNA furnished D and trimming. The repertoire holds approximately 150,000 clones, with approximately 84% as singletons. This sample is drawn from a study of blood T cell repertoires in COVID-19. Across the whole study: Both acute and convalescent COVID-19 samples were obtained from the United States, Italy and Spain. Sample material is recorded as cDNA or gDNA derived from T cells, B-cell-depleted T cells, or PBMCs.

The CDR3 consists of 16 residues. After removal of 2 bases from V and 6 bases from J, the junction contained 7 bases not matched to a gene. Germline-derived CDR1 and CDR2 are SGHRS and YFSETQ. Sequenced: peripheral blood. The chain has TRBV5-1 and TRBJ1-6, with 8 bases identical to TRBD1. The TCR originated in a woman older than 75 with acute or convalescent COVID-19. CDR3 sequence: CASSFGQGRLNSPLHF. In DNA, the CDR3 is TGCGCCAGCAGCTTTGGACAGGGACGTCTTAATTCACCCCTCCACTTT. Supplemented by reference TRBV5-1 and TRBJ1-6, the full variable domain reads KAGVTQTPRYLIKTRGQQVTLSCSPISGHRSVSWYQQTPGQGLQFLFEYFSETQRNKGNFPGRFSGRQFSNSRSEMNVSTLELGDSALYLCASSFGQGRLNSPLHFGNGTRLTVT.